Each of the 16 T cell receptor beta chains below was sequenced from the same sample in a study of T cell responses to AZD1222 COVID-19 vaccine. The assay was immunoSEQ multiplex PCR, and TCRdb's table has in-frame clones only and misses some. The sample has 150,000 to 200,000 clones; 75% to 90% are singletons. The input for sequencing was peripheral blood, taken on day 0 of AZD1222 vaccination. The receptor source for this set is an adult in good health.

The V and J genes are TRBV19 and TRBJ2-1, with 9 bases fitting TRBD2. The CDR3 covers 17 residues. Germline CDR1 reads LNHDA; CDR2 reads SQIVND (reference sequence). V lost 3 bases, J lost 2 bases, and 8 bases stayed unmatched. The CDR3 nucleotides are TGTGCCAGTAGTATTGGGGCGAGGACTAGCGCCTACAATGAGCAGTTCTTC. Protein product: CASSIGARTSAYNEQFF. Combining the CDR3 with reference TRBV19 and TRBJ2-1 gives the whole variable domain DGGITQSPKYLFRKEGQNVTLSCEQNLNHDAMYWYRQDPGQGLRLIYYSQIVNDFQKGDIAEGYSVSREKKESFPLTVTSAQKNPTAFYLCASSIGARTSAYNEQFFGPGTRLTVL.

V and J are TRBV7-9 and TRBJ2-2; D is uncertain. V lost 2 bases, J lost 4 bases, and 8 bases lay in between. The length of the CDR3 is 14 residues. Per the germline V gene, CDR1 is SEHNR and CDR2 is FQNEAQ (reference sequence). CDR3 DNA: TGTGCCAGCAGCTTACATGAGGTCACCGGGGAGCTGTTTTTT. Its protein is CASSLHEVTGELFF.

Turning to this clone: The same CDR3 can be traced to other DNA sequences in this sample. V is TRBV3-1 (or the pseudogene TRBV3-2) and J is TRBJ2-2; D not resolved. The germline gives CDR1 LGHDT, CDR2 YNNKEL (reference sequence). V lost 1 base to trimming and J lost 2 bases, with 2 bases between them. There are 13 residues in the CDR3. The CDR3 reads CASSQVNTGELFF. In DNA, the CDR3 is TGTGCCAGCAGCCAAGTTAACACCGGGGAGCTGTTTTTT.

V is TRBV28 and J is TRBJ1-2, with a possible D match to TRBD1 (5 bases). The V end was cut by 2 bases, the J end by 8 bases, with 18 bases between. CDR3 length: 15 amino acids. Germline CDR1 and CDR2: MDHEN and SYDVKM. The CDR3 region has the DNA TGTGCCAGCAGTTTACGGTTAGGGGTAGCGGGGGGCTACACCTTC. Translating it yields CASSLRLGVAGGYTF.

The gene calls are TRBV5-1 and TRBJ2-2; 9 nucleotides agree with TRBD2. V trimming: 4 bases; J trimming: 4 bases; junction bases outside the gene matches: 5. Per germline, CDR1 SGHRS and CDR2 YFSETQ. The CDR3 consists of 15 residues. In nucleotides, the CDR3 is TGCGCCAGCAGCATAGCGGGAGCTGGCACCGGGGAGCTGTTTTTT. Translation gives CASSIAGAGTGELFF.

The V and J genes are TRBV28 and TRBJ2-3; the D is unclear. Germline CDR1 is MDHEN and CDR2 is SYDVKM. CDR3 size: 15 residues. The germline V and J ends were trimmed by 6 bases and 6 bases, with 19 bases remaining between them. CDR3 loop: CASSPLSSGVDTQYF. The DNA of the CDR3 is TGTGCCAGCAGCCCACTTTCCTCTGGGGTGGATACGCAGTATTTT.

The count of this clone is one. The rearrangement joins TRBV2 to TRBJ1-6; possibly TRBD1 for D (5 bases). The V gene's germline CDR1 is SNHLY and CDR2 FYNNEI. CDR3 size: 13 residues. Trimming took 3 bases from V and 9 from J, leaving 9 bases between them. The CDR3 nucleotides read TGTGCCAGCAGTGAGGGGGGTAGTTCACCCCTCCACTTT. Protein product: CASSEGGSSPLHF.

V and J are TRBV5-1 and TRBJ1-5; no clear D gene. V was trimmed by 4 bases and J by 1 base, leaving 15 bases between them. The CDR3 covers 16 residues. CDR1 SGHRS and CDR2 YFSETQ come from the germline V gene. In DNA, the CDR3 is TGCGCCAGCAGCACCAGCACGGCGGGGAGCAATCAGCCCCAGCATTTT. It codes for CASSTSTAGSNQPQHF.

The V gene is TRBV2, the J gene TRBJ2-2, with 7 positions matching TRBD2. This CDR3 has 15 residues. V gave up 7 bases and J gave up 6 bases; unmatched junction bases: 11. The germline V gene has CDR1 SNHLY and CDR2 FYNNEI. CDR3 sequence: CASTPSGQRAGELFF. Written as DNA, the CDR3 is TGTGCCAGCACCCCTAGCGGCCAGAGGGCCGGGGAGCTGTTTTTT.

The chain employs TRBV28 and TRBJ1-2, with D perhaps TRBD1 (5 bases). Germline V gene data show CDR1 as MDHEN and CDR2 as SYDVKM. This CDR3 region has 15 residues. V dropped 6 bases and J dropped 1 base, with 15 bases sitting between them. The CDR3 spells CASRQTTVLNYGYTF. CDR3 in DNA: TGTGCCAGCAGGCAGACGACAGTCCTTAACTATGGCTACACCTTC.

The chain couples TRBV9 to TRBJ2-3; 11 bases match TRBD1. CDR3 size: 15 residues. Germline values: CDR1 SGDLS, CDR2 YYNGEE. V dropped 4 bases and J dropped 5; count of bases not matched to a gene: 6. The CDR3 nucleotides are TGTGCCAGCAGCATAAGGACAGGGGGCTTAGATACGCAGTATTTT. It translates to CASSIRTGGLDTQYF.

The chain recombines TRBV6-5 with TRBJ2-2; TRBD1 might be the D (6 bases). V lost 6 bases and J 1 base, leaving 12 bases between the germline ends. The CDR3 length is 15 residues. The V gene's germline CDR1 is MNHEY and CDR2 SVGAGI. The chain's CDR3 is CASSPRGRNTGELFF. The CDR3 DNA reads TGTGCCAGCAGCCCCAGGGGTCGGAACACCGGGGAGCTGTTTTTT.

This clone has just a few counts. This chain uses TRBV6-5 with TRBJ2-1, with D perhaps matching TRBD1 (7 bases). The V and J ends lost 7 bases and 7 bases respectively, with 17 bases between them. The CDR3 is made up of 14 amino acids. CDR1 and CDR2 from the germline V gene are MNHEY and SVGAGI. CDR3 protein: CASNRQGLGNEQFF. The CDR3 nucleotides are TGTGCCAGCAATCGACAGGGACTCGGGAATGAGCAGTTCTTC.

The CDR3 region is CASSQPGTSGGPQHF. CDR3 nucleotide sequence: TGTGCCAGCAGCCAACCCGGGACCAGCGGGGGGCCCCAGCATTTT. This sequence joins TRBV16 and TRBJ1-5, with D perhaps TRBD1 (5 bases). Germline CDR1 is KGHSY and CDR2 is FQNENV. The CDR3 length is 15 residues. Trimming pared 2 bases from V and 9 bases from J, leaving 17 bases between.

The chain carries TRBV2 and TRBJ2-5, with no clear D. The germline V and J ends were trimmed by 7 bases and 5 bases, with 11 bases remaining between them. The length of the CDR3 is 12 residues. Germline CDR1 and CDR2: SNHLY and FYNNEI. This CDR3 reads CASKPDVETQYF. As DNA, the CDR3 is TGTGCCAGCAAACCCGATGTGGAGACCCAGTACTTC.

The V gene is TRBV4-1, the J gene TRBJ1-4; D ambiguous. The CDR3 length is 14 residues. V lost 3 bases to trimming and J lost 10 bases, with 15 bases between them. CDR1 and CDR2 from the germline V gene are MGHRA and YSYEKL. CDR3 loop: CASSQRELGGKLFF. CDR3 DNA sequence: TGCGCCAGCAGCCAGAGGGAGCTTGGAGGAAAACTGTTTTTT.